These 5 T cell receptor beta chains were all obtained from the same sample, sequenced in a study of blood T cell repertoires in COVID-19. Method: immunoSEQ multiplex PCR; TCRdb's copy keeps in-frame clones and lacks some. This sample carries some 370,000 clones, 90% of them seen once, and the ten largest clones take approximately 6.2%. Sequenced sample: peripheral blood. These receptors were taken from a young man with active or convalescent COVID-19.

V is TRBV28 and J is TRBJ2-1, with D possibly being TRBD2 (6 bases). CDR1 MDHEN and CDR2 SYDVKM come from the germline V gene. This CDR3 is 14 amino acids long. The germline V and J ends were trimmed by 3 bases and 2 bases, with 8 bases remaining between them. The DNA of the CDR3 is TGTGCCAGCAGTTTCGGGGGAACCTACAATGAGCAGTTCTTC. Its protein is CASSFGGTYNEQFF.

The chain employs TRBV28 and TRBJ2-7; 9 positions match TRBD2. V lost 2 bases and J lost 6; bases outside the gene matches: 5. CDR1 MDHEN and CDR2 SYDVKM come from the germline V gene. This CDR3 has 14 amino acids. The CDR3 is CASSLAGGPIEQYF. CDR3 nucleotides: TGTGCCAGCAGTTTAGCGGGAGGGCCGATCGAGCAGTACTTC.

This chain uses TRBV28 with TRBJ1-1; 10 bases map to TRBD1. CDR1 is MDHEN and CDR2 is SYDVKM in the germline V gene. The CDR3 has 15 residues. V gave up 6 bases and J gave up 4 bases; unmatched junction bases: 8. CDR3: CASRGGTGESTEAFF. In DNA, the CDR3 is TGTGCCAGCAGGGGTGGGACAGGGGAATCCACTGAAGCTTTCTTT.

This chain joins TRBV19 and TRBJ1-1; D may be TRBD1 (5 bases). V gave up 5 bases and J gave up 3 bases, with 16 bases separating them. CDR3 length: 15 residues. The germline V gene encodes CDR1 LNHDA and CDR2 SQIVND (reference sequence). In DNA form, the CDR3 reads TGTGCCAGTAGTCCCCATGGGGGGAAGGACACTGAAGCTTTCTTT. This encodes CASSPHGGKDTEAFF.

The chain joins TRBV5-1 to TRBJ1-4, with TRBD1 matching 9 bases. Germline CDR1 reads SGHRS; CDR2 reads YFSETQ. The V gene end was trimmed by 4 bases and the J gene end by 5 bases; junction bases not matched to a gene: 6. CDR3 length: 15 amino acids. The CDR3 protein is CASSPGQGPNEKLFF. The CDR3 nucleotides read TGCGCCAGCAGCCCGGGACAGGGACCGAATGAAAAACTGTTTTTT.